These T cell receptor beta chains were read from a single sample in a study of CD8 T cells in Susac syndrome. TCRdb re-derived calls from the immunoSEQ multiplex PCR reads in MiXCR, one entry per CDR3 protein. The sample consists of about 75,000 distinct CDR3 sequences, around 94% of them appearing once. Specimen: CD8+ T cells from PBMCs. Receptors were obtained from a human donor with Susac syndrome. CDR3s include the opening cysteine and the closing phenylalanine or tryptophan. The D gene is left open where the match is weak. Clone size is shown for a subset of rows, as once, few, many or a class of expanded clone.

TRBJ2-6 NA NA TRBV7-6 TGTGCCAGCAGCGGCTGGACAGCCGCGGCCAACGTCCTGACTTTC CASSGWTAAANVLTF
TRBJ2-7 NA TRBD2 TRBV3-1 TGTGCCAGCAGTCCCCCCGGGGGGGGGAACGAGCAGTACTTC CASSPPGGGNEQYF
TRBJ2-1 NA TRBD2 TRBV18 TGTGCCAGCTCACCTCCTAGCGGCTCCTACAATGAGCAGTTCTTC CASSPPSGSYNEQFF
TRBJ2-1 NA NA TRBV6-2/TRBV6-3 TGTGCCAGCAGTTATGGGGGGGGCCTGAATGAGCAGTTCTTC CASSYGGGLNEQFF
TRBJ1-5 NA NA TRBV20-1 TGCAGTGCCACAAGGGTAGGTCAGCCCCAGCATTTT CSATRVGQPQHF
TRBJ2-7 NA TRBD2 TRBV20-1 TGCAGTGCTAGAGAACTAGCGGGGTTCCCCTACGAGCAGTACTTC CSARELAGFPYEQYF
TRBJ2-7 once TRBD2 TRBV14 TGTGCCAGCAGCCAAGGGCCTAGCGGGAGCTCCTACGAGCAGTACTTC CASSQGPSGSSYEQYF
TRBJ2-3 NA NA TRBV15 TGTGCCACTGCCGCCGGGACTTTAAGCACAGATACGCAGTATTTT CATAAGTLSTDTQYF
TRBJ2-5 NA TRBD1 TRBV7-8 TGTGCCAGCAGCTTTAGGGACAGCGAGGGGAAAGAGACCCAGTACTTC CASSFRDSEGKETQYF
TRBJ2-6 NA NA TRBV29-1 TGCAGCGTTGAAGATCGTTTTGGTGGGGCCAACGTCCTGACTTTC CSVEDRFGGANVLTF
TRBJ1-1 NA NA TRBV4-1 TGCGCCAGCAGCCGACCCGACAAAAGGTACACTGAAGCTTTCTTT CASSRPDKRYTEAFF